This T cell receptor beta chain emerged from a study of cytomegalovirus exposure and HLA in healthy donors. About the study: An early release of data contained roughly 90 million unique TCRs, which came from HLA-typed donors. Study-level results: It was reported in a later analysis that an Asian-associated ancestry cluster showed fewer N-insertions than the approximately 700-donor mean. Cytomegalovirus association was listed for 150 or so TCR beta chains. Sequencing depth across donors, presence/absence analyses assumed, was roughly uniform.

From germline, CDR1 is SGHTA and CDR2 FQGNSA. The CDR3 loop spans 16 amino acids. Trimming pared 1 base from V and 2 bases from J, leaving 12 bases between. PCR was performed using 60 Vbeta and 13 Jbeta primers. The method was immunoSEQ multiplex PCR; TCRdb's version includes in-frame clones alone and lacks a portion of them. The sample has approximately 160,000 clones; 70% are singletons. Details on this clone: Its target is not known.

The J gene is TRBJ2-1, the V gene TRBV7-2; D is perhaps TRBD2 (5 bases). The sequenced sample was PBMCs. The TCR comes from a man aged 18 to 35 in good health and CMV-seropositive. The CDR3 DNA reads TGTGCCAGCAGCTTAGGGGTTAGCGTAACCTACAATGAGCAGTTCTTC. As protein: CASSLGVSVTYNEQFF.